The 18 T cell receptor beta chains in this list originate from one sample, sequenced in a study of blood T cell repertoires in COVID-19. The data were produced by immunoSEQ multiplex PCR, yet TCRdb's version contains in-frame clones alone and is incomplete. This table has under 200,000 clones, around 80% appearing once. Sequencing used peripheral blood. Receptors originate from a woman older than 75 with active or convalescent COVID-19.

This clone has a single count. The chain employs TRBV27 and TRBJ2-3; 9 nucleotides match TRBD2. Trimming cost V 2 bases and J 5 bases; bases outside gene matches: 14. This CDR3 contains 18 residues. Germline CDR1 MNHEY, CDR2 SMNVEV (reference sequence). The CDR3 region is CASSLTRGLAGNKDTQYF. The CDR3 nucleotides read TGTGCCAGCAGTTTAACCCGAGGGCTAGCGGGGAATAAAGATACGCAGTATTTT.

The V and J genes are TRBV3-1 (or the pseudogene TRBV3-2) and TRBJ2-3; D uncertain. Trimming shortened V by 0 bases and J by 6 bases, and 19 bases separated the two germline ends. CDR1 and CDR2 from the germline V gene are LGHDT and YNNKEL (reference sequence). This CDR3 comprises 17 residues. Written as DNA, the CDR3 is TGTGCCAGCAGCCAAGAACGTCCAGGCATTCCTCCGGATACGCAGTATTTT. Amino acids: CASSQERPGIPPDTQYF.

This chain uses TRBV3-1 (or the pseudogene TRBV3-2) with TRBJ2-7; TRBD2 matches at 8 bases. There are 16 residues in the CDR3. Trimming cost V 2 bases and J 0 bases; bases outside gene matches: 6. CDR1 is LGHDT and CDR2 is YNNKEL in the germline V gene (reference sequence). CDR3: CASSQISGESSYEQYF. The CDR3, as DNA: TGTGCCAGCAGCCAAATTAGCGGGGAGAGCTCCTACGAGCAGTACTTC.

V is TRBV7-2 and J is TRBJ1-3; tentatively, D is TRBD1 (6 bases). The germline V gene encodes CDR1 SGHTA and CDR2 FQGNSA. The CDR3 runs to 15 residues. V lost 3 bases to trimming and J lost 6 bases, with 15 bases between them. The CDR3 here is CASSFRQGLSNTIYF. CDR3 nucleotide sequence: TGTGCCAGCAGCTTTAGGCAGGGGCTTTCAAACACCATATATTTT.

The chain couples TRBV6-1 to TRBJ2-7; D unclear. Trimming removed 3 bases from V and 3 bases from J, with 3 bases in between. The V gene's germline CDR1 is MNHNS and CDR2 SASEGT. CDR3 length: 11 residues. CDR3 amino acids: CASSDHYEQYF. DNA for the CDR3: TGTGCCAGCAGTGACCACTACGAGCAGTACTTC.

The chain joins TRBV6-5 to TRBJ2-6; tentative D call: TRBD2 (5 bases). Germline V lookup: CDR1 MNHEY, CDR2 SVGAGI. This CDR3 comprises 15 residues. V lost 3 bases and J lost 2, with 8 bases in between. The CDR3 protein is CASSYLGAGANVLTF. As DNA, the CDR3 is TGTGCCAGCAGTTATCTCGGGGCTGGGGCCAACGTCCTGACTTTC.

The CDR3 region has the DNA TGTGCCAGCACCGCAAACGCATTGGGGGCGGTAGGAAACACCATATATTTT. Translating it yields CASTANALGAVGNTIYF. The chain uses TRBV2 and TRBJ1-3; perhaps TRBD1 as D (6 bases). Trimming removed 7 bases from V and 4 bases from J, with 23 bases in between. CDR3 length: 17 amino acids. The germline V gene encodes CDR1 SNHLY and CDR2 FYNNEI. The whole variable domain, remainder taken from reference TRBV2 and TRBJ1-3, is EPEVTQTPSHQVTQMGQEVILRCVPISNHLYFYWYRQILGQKVEFLVSFYNNEISEKSEIFDDQFSVERPDGSNFTLKIRSTKLEDSAMYFCASTANALGAVGNTIYFGEGSWLTVV.

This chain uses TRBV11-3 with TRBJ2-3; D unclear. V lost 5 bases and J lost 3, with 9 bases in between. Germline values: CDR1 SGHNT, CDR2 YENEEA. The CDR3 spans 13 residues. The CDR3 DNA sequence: TGTGCCAGCAGCCCCCCCTCGACAGATACGCAGTATTTT. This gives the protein CASSPPSTDTQYF. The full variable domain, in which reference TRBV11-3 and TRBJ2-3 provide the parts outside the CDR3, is EAGVVQSPRYKIIEKKQPVAFWCNPISGHNTLYWYLQNLGQGPELLIRYENEEAVDDSQLPKDRFSAERLKGVDSTLKIQPAELGDSAVYLCASSPPSTDTQYFGPGTRLTVL.

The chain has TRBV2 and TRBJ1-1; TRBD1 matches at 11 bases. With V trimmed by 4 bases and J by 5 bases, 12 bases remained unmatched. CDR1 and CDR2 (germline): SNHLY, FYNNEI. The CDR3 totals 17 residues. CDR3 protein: CASSGRDRGALRTEAFF. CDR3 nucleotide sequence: TGTGCCAGCAGTGGCAGGGACAGGGGGGCCCTTAGGACTGAAGCTTTCTTT.

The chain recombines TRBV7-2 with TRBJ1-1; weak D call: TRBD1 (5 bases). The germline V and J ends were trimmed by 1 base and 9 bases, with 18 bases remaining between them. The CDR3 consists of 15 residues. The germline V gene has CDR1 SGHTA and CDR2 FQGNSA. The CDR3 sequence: CASSLEAGQGQKAFF. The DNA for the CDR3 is TGTGCCAGCAGCTTAGAGGCCGGTCAGGGCCAGAAAGCTTTCTTT.

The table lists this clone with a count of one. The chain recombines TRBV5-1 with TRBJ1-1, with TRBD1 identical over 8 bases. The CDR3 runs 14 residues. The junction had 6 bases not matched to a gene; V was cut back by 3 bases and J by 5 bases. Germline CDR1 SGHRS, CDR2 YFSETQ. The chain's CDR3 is CASSSSGGVTEAFF. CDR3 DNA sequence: TGCGCCAGCAGCTCCTCAGGGGGCGTTACTGAAGCTTTCTTT. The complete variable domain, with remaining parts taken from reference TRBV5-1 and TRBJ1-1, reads KAGVTQTPRYLIKTRGQQVTLSCSPISGHRSVSWYQQTPGQGLQFLFEYFSETQRNKGNFPGRFSGRQFSNSRSEMNVSTLELGDSALYLCASSSSGGVTEAFFGQGTRLTVV.

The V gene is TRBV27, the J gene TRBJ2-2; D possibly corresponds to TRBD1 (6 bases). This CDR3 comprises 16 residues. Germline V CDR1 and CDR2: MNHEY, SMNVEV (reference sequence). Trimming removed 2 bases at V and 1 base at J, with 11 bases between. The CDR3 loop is CASSLKGVQNTGELFF. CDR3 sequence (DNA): TGTGCCAGCAGTTTAAAGGGGGTACAGAACACCGGGGAGCTGTTTTTT.

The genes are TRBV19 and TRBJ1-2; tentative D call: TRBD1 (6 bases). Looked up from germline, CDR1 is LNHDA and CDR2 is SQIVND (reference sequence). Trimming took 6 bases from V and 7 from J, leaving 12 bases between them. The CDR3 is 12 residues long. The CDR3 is CASSSQGVGYTF. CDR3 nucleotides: TGTGCCAGTAGCTCACAGGGTGTTGGCTACACCTTC.

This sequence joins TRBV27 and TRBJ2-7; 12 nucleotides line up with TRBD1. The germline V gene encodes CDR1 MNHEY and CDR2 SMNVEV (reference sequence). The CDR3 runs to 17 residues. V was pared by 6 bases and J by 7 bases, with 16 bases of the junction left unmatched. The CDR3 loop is CASRVYGGGQGAEEQYF. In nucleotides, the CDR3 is TGTGCCAGCAGAGTTTATGGGGGGGGACAGGGGGCGGAAGAGCAGTACTTC.

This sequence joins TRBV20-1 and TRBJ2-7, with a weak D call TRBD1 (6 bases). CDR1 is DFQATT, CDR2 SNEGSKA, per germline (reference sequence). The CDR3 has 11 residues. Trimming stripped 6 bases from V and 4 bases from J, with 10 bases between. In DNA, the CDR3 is TGCAGTGCGGCAACAGGGTACGAGCAGTACTTC. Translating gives CSAATGYEQYF.

This CDR3 is CASRRDPFLDYGYTF. CDR3 sequence (DNA): TGTGCCAGCAGGCGGGATCCTTTCTTGGACTATGGCTACACCTTC. The chain joins TRBV5-6 to TRBJ1-2; D is undetermined. The CDR3 length is 15 residues. CDR1 and CDR2 (germline): SGHDT, YYEEEE. The V end was cut by 5 bases, the J end by 3 bases, with 17 bases between.

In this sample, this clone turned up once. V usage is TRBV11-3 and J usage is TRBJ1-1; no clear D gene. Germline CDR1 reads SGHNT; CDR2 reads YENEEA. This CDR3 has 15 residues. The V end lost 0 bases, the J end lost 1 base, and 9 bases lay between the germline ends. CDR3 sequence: CASSLDPIPNTEAFF. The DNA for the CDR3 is TGTGCCAGCAGCTTAGATCCAATCCCGAACACTGAAGCTTTCTTT.

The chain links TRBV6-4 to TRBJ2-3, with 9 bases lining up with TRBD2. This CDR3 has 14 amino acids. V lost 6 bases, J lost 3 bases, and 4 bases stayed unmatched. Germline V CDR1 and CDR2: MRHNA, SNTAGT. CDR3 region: CASSRAGGTDTQYF. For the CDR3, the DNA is TGTGCCAGCAGCAGGGCGGGGGGGACAGATACGCAGTATTTT.